These 4 T cell receptor beta chains share one sample of origin, sequenced in a study of tumor-infiltrating lymphocytes in primary liver carcinoma. Making TCR beta cDNA involved 400 to 600 ng total RNA and a constant-region primer. Employing slightly modified ARM-PCR, three nested multiplex PCR rounds were run, and these gave rise to the TCR beta libraries. For around 11 cycles apiece, the opening two PCR rounds ran with TRBV1-TRBV30 forward primers and a C-beta reverse primer. TCRdb re-called the multiplex PCR reads with MiXCR, one entry per CDR3 protein. Seen here are approximately 310,000 distinct CDR3 sequences, 65% observed once, and the top ten hold more than 8.5%. Blood RNA originated from unsorted whole blood, with germline DNA additionally extracted. The specimen was peripheral blood. The receptors shown here come from a man aged 40-49 years with primary liver carcinoma and hepatitis B virus infection.

This chain links TRBV9 with TRBJ2-3, with a tentative D call TRBD2 (7 bases). Germline loops: CDR1 SGDLS, CDR2 YYNGEE. The CDR3 is 13 amino acids. Deletions cut 3 bases from V and 8 bases from J, with 13 bases between. In DNA, the CDR3 is TGTGCCAGCAGCGCGACTAGCAGGGGTACGCAGTATTTT. It encodes CASSATSRGTQYF.

Details on this clonotype: Possible read error: a much larger clone is one base away. The chain employs TRBV6-2 or TRBV6-3 and TRBJ2-3, with TRBD1 matching 7 bases. Germline values: CDR1 MNHEY, CDR2 SVGEGT. CDR3 length equals 14 residues. V shed 5 bases and J 1 base; nucleotides not matched to a gene: 3. The CDR3 sequence: CASSKQGCTDTQYF. The CDR3 bases are TGTGCCAGCAGTAAACAGGGGTGCACAGATACGCAGTATTTT.

The table lists this clonotype with a count of one. The rearrangement uses TRBV6-5 and TRBJ2-1, with TRBD2 matching over 8 bases. CDR1 MNHEY and CDR2 SVGAGI come from the germline V gene. The CDR3 is 16 residues long. After removal of 6 bases from V and 0 bases from J, the junction contained 7 bases not matched to a gene. The CDR3 loop reads CASRKGLVDSYNEQFF. The CDR3 DNA reads as TGTGCCAGCAGAAAGGGACTAGTGGACTCCTACAATGAGCAGTTCTTC.

The rearrangement links TRBV6-2 or TRBV6-3 to TRBJ2-7, with TRBD2 identical over 7 bases. Germline lookup yields CDR1 MNHEY and CDR2 SVGEGT. The trim removed 11 bases at V and 5 bases at J, leaving 12 bases unmatched. The CDR3 loop spans 13 amino acids. CDR3 sequence (DNA): TGTGCCTGTAGAGCTAGCGGTTTCGACGAGCAGTACTTC. It yields the protein CACRASGFDEQYF.